The 30 T cell receptor beta chains listed next were all sequenced from one sample in a study of graft-versus-host responses after intestinal transplantation. Method: immunoSEQ multiplex PCR; TCRdb's copy keeps in-frame clones and lacks some. The sample contains over 100,000 clones, approximately 95% of which appear only once. No antigen has been identified for these receptors. Source: unstimulated CD8+ T cells sorted from spleen or lymph node cells, taken before intestinal transplant. The receptor set was obtained from a human donor who received an intestinal transplant.

The chain has TRBV6-6 and TRBJ2-7; the match to TRBD2 covers 7 bases. This CDR3 is built from 15 residues. Germline CDR1 and CDR2: MNHNY and SVGAGI (reference sequence). V lost 7 bases to trimming and J lost 2 bases; unmatched junction nucleotides: 11. The CDR3 protein is CASTPLAGPTYEQYF. In DNA form, the CDR3 reads TGTGCCAGCACTCCTTTAGCGGGCCCTACCTACGAGCAGTACTTC.

The chain employs TRBV28 and TRBJ2-5, with TRBD2 identical over 13 bases. This CDR3 region has 15 residues. V shed 7 bases, J shed 3 bases, and the junction held 5 bases outside the gene matches. Germline V gene sequence: CDR1 MDHEN, CDR2 SYDVKM. The CDR3 spells CASTSGLAGEETQYF. CDR3 in DNA: TGTGCCAGCACCTCAGGACTAGCGGGGGAAGAGACCCAGTACTTC.

The gene calls are TRBV13 and TRBJ1-2; D may be TRBD1 (5 bases). The CDR3 contains 15 residues. Trimming cost V 6 bases and J 6 bases, with 20 bases left between them. Germline lookup yields CDR1 PRHDT and CDR2 FYEKMQ (reference sequence). CDR3 DNA: TGTGCCAGCAGTTCAGGTGTGGGGCAATGGGATGGCTACACCTTC. This codes for CASSSGVGQWDGYTF.

In its sample, this clone was seen once. The chain joins TRBV21-1 to TRBJ2-2; the D call of TRBD1 is as the table states it, not checked on the DNA. TRBV21-1 is marked as a pseudogene. CDR3 length: 13 amino acids. The CDR3 nucleotides read TGTGCCAGCAGCAAAGGGGCGACCGGGGAGCTGTTTTTT. Amino acids: CASSKGATGELFF.

The chain is built from TRBV6-1 and TRBJ2-7; 7 bases match TRBD1. With 10 bases clipped from V and 5 bases from J, the junction kept 8 bases outside the gene matches. This CDR3 is built from 12 residues. Germline loops: CDR1 MNHNS, CDR2 SASEGT. CDR3 sequence reads: CAIVYTGDEQYF. CDR3 DNA sequence: TGTGCCATCGTTTATACAGGGGACGAGCAGTACTTC.

V gene TRBV6-5 combines with J gene TRBJ2-5, with D possibly being TRBD1 (5 bases). From germline, CDR1 is MNHEY and CDR2 SVGAGI. This CDR3 is built from 14 residues. V lost 2 bases and J lost 1, with 8 bases in between. The CDR3 DNA follows: TGTGCCAGCAGTTACGGGGCGGCCCAAGAGACCCAGTACTTC. This encodes CASSYGAAQETQYF.

DNA of the CDR3: TGTGCCAGCAGCTTAACCGGACTAGCGGATTACGAGCAGTACTTC. Its translation: CASSLTGLADYEQYF. The chain is built from TRBV7-3 and TRBJ2-7; 10 bases fit TRBD2. Germline lookup yields CDR1 SGHTA and CDR2 FQGTGA. This CDR3 is built from 15 residues. The junction had 3 bases not matched to a gene; V was cut back by 0 bases and J by 4 bases.

The chain couples TRBV9 to TRBJ2-7; 13 nucleotides agree with TRBD2. CDR1 and CDR2 (germline): SGDLS, YYNGEE. Trimming cost V 4 bases and J 4 bases; bases outside gene matches: 8. This CDR3 contains 16 residues. CDR3 in DNA: TGTGCCAGCAGCCTAGGGACTAGCGGGATAGGGTACGAGCAGTACTTC. As protein: CASSLGTSGIGYEQYF.

The genes are TRBV9 and TRBJ2-7, with unresolved D. Looked up from germline, CDR1 is SGDLS and CDR2 is YYNGEE. V was clipped by 0 bases and J by 3 bases, with 10 bases between them. This CDR3 has 14 amino acids. The CDR3: CASSVGQKSYEQYF. DNA for the CDR3: TGTGCCAGCAGCGTAGGCCAGAAAAGCTACGAGCAGTACTTC.

CDR3 nucleotides: TGTGCCAGCAGGGGGGACAAATACACGCAGTATTTT. Protein product: CASRGDKYTQYF. The V call is TRBV6-5, the J call TRBJ2-3; possibly TRBD1 for D (6 bases). There are 12 residues in the CDR3. V dropped 6 bases and J dropped 9 bases, with 13 bases sitting between them. Germline V lookup: CDR1 MNHEY, CDR2 SVGAGI.

The rearrangement uses TRBV15 and TRBJ2-5; 9 bases are a match to TRBD1. The ends lost 6 bases at V and 5 bases at J; junction bases unmatched: 10. Germline V lookup: CDR1 LNHNV, CDR2 YYDKDF (reference sequence). The length of the CDR3 is 15 residues. CDR3 region: CATSQDRGGGETQYF. Here the CDR3 DNA reads TGTGCCACCAGTCAGGACAGGGGAGGTGGTGAGACCCAGTACTTC.

The chain has TRBV5-8 and TRBJ1-5, with a possible D match to TRBD1 (5 bases). The CDR3 has 17 amino acids. Germline V gene sequence: CDR1 SGHTS, CDR2 YDEGEE. The V end lost 3 bases, the J end lost 2 bases, and 18 bases lay between the germline ends. CDR3 protein: CASSYRDPRGGNQPQHF. CDR3 nucleotides: TGTGCCAGCAGCTACCGGGACCCCCGGGGTGGCAATCAGCCCCAGCATTTT. Supplemented by reference TRBV5-8 and TRBJ1-5, the full variable domain reads EAGVTQSPTHLIKTRGQQATLRCSPISGHTSVYWYQQALGLGLQFLLWYDEGEERNRGNFPPRFSGRQFPNYSSELNVNALELEDSALYLCASSYRDPRGGNQPQHFGDGTRLSIL.

The V and J genes are TRBV4-1 and TRBJ1-4, with D maybe TRBD1 (5 bases). This CDR3 contains 17 residues. Trimming shortened V by 0 bases and J by 8 bases, and 19 bases separated the two germline ends. Germline CDR1 is MGHRA and CDR2 is YSYEKL. This chain's CDR3 is CASSQDTLGTGVEKLFF. Written as DNA, the CDR3 is TGCGCCAGCAGCCAAGATACTCTGGGGACGGGGGTAGAAAAACTGTTTTTT.

The chain recombines TRBV4-2 with TRBJ1-1; no definite D call. V lost 4 bases and J lost 2, with 8 bases in between. The length of the CDR3 is 13 residues. Germline V gene sequence: CDR1 LGHNA, CDR2 YNFKEQ. The CDR3 sequence: CASSPDPNTEAFF. The DNA of the CDR3 is TGTGCCAGCAGCCCGGACCCTAACACTGAAGCTTTCTTT.

This clone has a single count. This chain connects TRBV27 to TRBJ2-5, with 11 bases matching TRBD1. Germline V gives CDR1 MNHEY, CDR2 SMNVEV (reference sequence). The CDR3 extends over 16 amino acids. Unmatched junction bases numbered 4, after V lost 2 bases and J lost 2 bases. CDR3 region: CASSLIGTGGQETQYF. The CDR3, as DNA: TGTGCCAGCAGTTTAATCGGGACAGGGGGGCAAGAGACCCAGTACTTC.

The chain has TRBV5-4 and TRBJ2-1; 9 bases match TRBD1. The CDR3 is 16 residues long. In germline, CDR1 is SGHNT, CDR2 YYREEE (reference sequence). V lost 1 base to trimming and J lost 2 bases; unmatched junction nucleotides: 4. CDR3 DNA sequence: TGTGCCAGCAGCTTGACGGGACAGGGTGCCTACAATGAGCAGTTCTTC. Translation: CASSLTGQGAYNEQFF.

The chain joins TRBV5-8 to TRBJ1-4, with TRBD1 as a possible D gene (6 bases). CDR3 size: 15 residues. V gave up 4 bases and J gave up 0 bases, with 10 bases separating them. Germline values: CDR1 SGHTS, CDR2 YDEGEE. The CDR3 reads CASSPGAATNEKLFF. DNA of the CDR3: TGTGCCAGCAGCCCAGGGGCCGCAACTAATGAAAAACTGTTTTTT.

V is TRBV11-2 and J is TRBJ2-1, with 8 bases aligning to TRBD1. This CDR3 comprises 15 residues. CDR1 is SGHAT, CDR2 FQNNGV, per germline. Trimming cost V 7 bases and J 10 bases; bases outside gene matches: 15. For the CDR3, the DNA is TGTGCCAGCACAGGGGGCTTTAGCGGAGGGGCCGAGCAGTTCTTC. Translated, it gives CASTGGFSGGAEQFF.

The chain is built from TRBV7-6 and TRBJ2-5, with TRBD1 matching over 9 bases. The V gene end was trimmed by 5 bases and the J gene end by 3 bases; junction bases not matched to a gene: 4. Germline-derived CDR1 and CDR2 are SGHVS and FNYEAQ. The CDR3 is 14 residues long. The CDR3 coding sequence is TGTGCCAGCAGCCTGACAGGGGGTAAAGAGACCCAGTACTTC. Protein product: CASSLTGGKETQYF.

This clone was observed once. The chain uses TRBV13 and TRBJ2-6; 10 bases line up with TRBD1. This CDR3 spans 18 amino acids. The junction had 7 bases not matched to a gene; V was cut back by 1 base and J by 4 bases. From germline, CDR1 is PRHDT and CDR2 FYEKMQ (reference sequence). DNA of the CDR3: TGTGCCAGCAGCTTAGAAGGGGGACAGGGGTTCGGGGCCAACGTCCTGACTTTC. Residues: CASSLEGGQGFGANVLTF.

V is TRBV27 and J is TRBJ1-5; D remains unclear. V was cut by 6 bases and J by 4 bases, with 10 bases left in between. The germline gives CDR1 MNHEY, CDR2 SMNVEV (reference sequence). The CDR3 is 13 residues long. The CDR3 protein is CASRFSGNQPQHF. The CDR3 DNA follows: TGTGCCAGCAGGTTCAGTGGGAATCAGCCCCAGCATTTT.

The chain combines TRBV6-6 with TRBJ2-5, with D tentatively TRBD2 (6 bases). This CDR3 has 12 residues. Trimming pared 2 bases from V and 5 bases from J, leaving 6 bases between. CDR1 is MNHNY, CDR2 SVGAGI, per germline (reference sequence). CDR3 DNA: TGTGCCAGCAGTTACGGAGGGGAGACCCAGTACTTC. Translating it yields CASSYGGETQYF.

The chain is built from TRBV5-1 and TRBJ2-3; 11 bases agree with TRBD1. Trimming took 4 bases from V and 3 from J; bases not matched to a gene: 4. The CDR3 length is 15 residues. CDR1 is SGHRS and CDR2 is YFSETQ in the germline V gene. CDR3 bases: TGCGCCAGCAGCGGGGGACAGGGGGATACAGATACGCAGTATTTT. Translation gives CASSGGQGDTDTQYF.

The chain has TRBV27 and TRBJ2-7; D gene uncertain. Trimming cost V 0 bases and J 8 bases, with 26 bases left between them. The CDR3 consists of 18 residues. Germline lookup yields CDR1 MNHEY and CDR2 SMNVEV (reference sequence). The CDR3 bases are TGTGCCAGCAGTTTATCGGTCCCCCTTAGCAATCCAATTAAGAAGCAGTACTTC. Its translation: CASSLSVPLSNPIKKQYF.

The V call is TRBV6-1, the J call TRBJ2-6; the D gene is possibly TRBD1 (6 bases). With 2 bases removed from V and 0 bases from J, the gap between germline ends came to 26 bases. Germline V lookup: CDR1 MNHNS, CDR2 SASEGT. This CDR3 has 22 residues. The CDR3 here is CASSETPITFRGVFSGANVLTF. In DNA, the CDR3 is TGTGCCAGCAGTGAAACCCCTATCACTTTCAGGGGAGTATTCTCTGGGGCCAACGTCCTGACTTTC.

This clone appeared a single time. The chain links TRBV13 to TRBJ2-2; TRBD1 matches 8 bases. The V gene's germline CDR1 is PRHDT and CDR2 FYEKMQ (reference sequence). Losses at the gene ends were 4 bases for V and 5 bases for J; bases not matched to a gene: 3. The CDR3 totals 14 residues. The CDR3 sequence: CASSSGGATGELFF. CDR3 nucleotide sequence: TGTGCCAGCAGCTCAGGGGGCGCGACCGGGGAGCTGTTTTTT.

The chain's CDR3 is CASSERGGASYNEQFF. CDR3 coding DNA: TGCGCCAGCAGTGAGAGGGGGGGCGCGTCCTACAATGAGCAGTTCTTC. The chain carries TRBV10-1 and TRBJ2-1, with D maybe TRBD2 (7 bases). Germline V gene lookup returns CDR1 WNHNN and CDR2 SYGVQD (reference sequence). The CDR3 runs to 16 residues. With 2 bases removed from V and 1 base from J, the gap between germline ends came to 12 bases.

The chain carries TRBV28 and TRBJ1-4; TRBD1 agrees at 10 bases. V trimming: 8 bases; J trimming: 6 bases; junction bases outside the gene matches: 12. Germline-derived CDR1 and CDR2 are MDHEN and SYDVKM. The CDR3 contains 16 residues. CDR3 amino acids: CASEGTGERPDEKLFF. CDR3 DNA: TGTGCCAGCGAGGGGACAGGGGAACGTCCGGATGAAAAACTGTTTTTT.

This clone was recorded only once. Other DNA sequences within the sample encode an identical CDR3. The V call is TRBV9, the J call TRBJ1-1; 8 bases match TRBD1. With V trimmed by 3 bases and J by 3 bases, 16 bases remained unmatched. The length of the CDR3 is 18 residues. The V gene's germline CDR1 is SGDLS and CDR2 YYNGEE. CDR3 loop: CASSAPPHFQGADTEAFF. In nucleotides, the CDR3 is TGTGCCAGCAGCGCGCCACCTCACTTTCAGGGGGCGGACACTGAAGCTTTCTTT.

DNA for the CDR3: TGTGCCTGGAGTTTTTTAGCGGGAGGGGACTACGAGCAGTACTTC. Encoded protein: CAWSFLAGGDYEQYF. This chain connects TRBV30 to TRBJ2-7, with 11 bases lining up with TRBD2. This CDR3 has 15 residues. The trim removed 2 bases at V and 3 bases at J, leaving 6 bases unmatched. Per the germline V gene, CDR1 is GTSNPN and CDR2 is SVGIG (reference sequence).